This T cell receptor beta chain derives from a study of blood T cell repertoires in COVID-19. Study-level background: Sites in the United States, Italy and Spain provided acute and convalescent COVID-19 samples. Sources were T cells, B-cell-depleted T cells, or PBMCs; the material itself was cDNA or gDNA.

The CDR3 is made up of 15 amino acids. In germline, CDR1 is SGHDN, CDR2 FVKESK. The V and J ends lost 2 bases and 4 bases, in that order; junction bases with no gene match: 5. Authors' data handling: Estimated nucleated cell counts came from reference gene primer amplification. Sequencing was performed with immunoSEQ multiplex PCR; in TCRdb, only in-frame clones are kept and a portion is missing. That table gives V, J and clone size, and the DNA gave D and trimming. The profile covers 80,000 to 100,000 clones, with 75% to 90% appearing a single time and 10% taken by the ten largest. This chain uses TRBV14 with TRBJ1-1; 9 nucleotides align to TRBD1. Material for sequencing was peripheral blood. This clonotype was obtained from a woman between 65 and 79 years old with acute or convalescent COVID-19. The CDR3 bases are TGTGCCAGCAGCCAACGAACAGGGGGCGTCACTGAAGCTTTCTTT. It encodes CASSQRTGGVTEAFF.